The following is a TCR beta chain sequence with its context. As yet, its antigen is unknown. In the study's own analysis: Filtering differed, since immunoSEQ gave only junction sequences and no quality scores. The protocol was immunoSEQ multiplex PCR, while the TCRdb copy is restricted to in-frame clones and leaves out a portion. The V and J calls and clone size come from that table; D and trimming were worked out from the DNA. The data hold under 600,000 clones, with roughly 98% observed a single time. The germline V gene has CDR1 SQVTM and CDR2 ANQGSEA. V lost 7 bases, J lost 5 bases, and 15 bases lay in between. The length of the CDR3 is 13 residues. These data belong to a study of shared clonotypes between healthy human individuals. In the naive CD8 group, cells lacked CD45RO and were positively selected for CCR7, so terminally differentiated effector memory CD45RA+ cells were left out. Study-wide findings and caveats: Naive subsets usually exceeded memory subsets in estimated richness. Represented diversity, genetic and exposure-history alike, was limited by few donors.

This TCR derives from a man aged 25 to 45 in good health. The sequenced sample was naive CD8+ T cells sorted from blood. The V gene is TRBV29-1, the J gene TRBJ2-1; no clear D. The CDR3 loop is CSAPLMDHNEQFF. As DNA, the CDR3 is TGCAGCGCCCCGTTGATGGATCACAATGAGCAGTTCTTC.